Presented here are 14 T cell receptor beta chains from one specimen sequenced in a study of blood T cell repertoires in COVID-19. The protocol was immunoSEQ multiplex PCR, while the TCRdb copy is restricted to in-frame clones and leaves out a portion. The sample holds around 430,000 clones, around 88% seen once. The sample consisted of peripheral blood. These receptors came from a woman aged 45 to 65 with COVID-19, enrolled during active disease.

The chain joins TRBV9 to TRBJ1-3, with 8 bases identical to TRBD1. The germline CDR1 and CDR2 sequences are SGDLS and YYNGEE. V dropped 4 bases and J dropped 3; count of bases not matched to a gene: 9. The CDR3 runs to 16 residues. The DNA of the CDR3 is TGTGCCAGCAGCCCCCAGTCACAGGGGGTTGGAAACACCATATATTTT. Translation: CASSPQSQGVGNTIYF.

This chain connects TRBV6-1 to TRBJ2-7, with a possible D match to TRBD2 (5 bases). The CDR3 is made up of 15 amino acids. The V end was cut by 1 base, the J end by 3 bases, with 13 bases between. Germline values: CDR1 MNHNS, CDR2 SASEGT. The CDR3 sequence: CASSEGFRADYEQYF. The CDR3 DNA is TGTGCCAGCAGTGAAGGGTTTAGAGCGGACTACGAGCAGTACTTC.

The chain carries TRBV5-1 and TRBJ1-1; no firm D call. CDR1 and CDR2 (germline): SGHRS, YFSETQ. Trimming stripped 1 base from V and 1 base from J, with 8 bases between. The CDR3 has 14 residues. CDR3 sequence reads: CASSLQAANTEAFF. The DNA for the CDR3 is TGCGCCAGCAGCTTGCAAGCGGCGAACACTGAAGCTTTCTTT.

The V call is TRBV19, the J call TRBJ2-5, with D possibly TRBD2 on 5 matching bases. The length of the CDR3 is 15 residues. Germline CDR1 reads LNHDA; CDR2 reads SQIVND (reference sequence). Trimming pared 6 bases from V and 1 base from J, leaving 15 bases between. The DNA of the CDR3 is TGTGCCAGTAGCCCCAGACGTGGAGGCCAAGAGACCCAGTACTTC. Residues: CASSPRRGGQETQYF.

This rearrangement joins TRBV27 to TRBJ1-2; D is ambiguous. Germline V CDR1 and CDR2: MNHEY, SMNVEV (reference sequence). Between the trimmed V and J ends, which lost 5 bases and 2 bases, there was a span of 15 bases. This CDR3 is 15 amino acids long. Written as DNA, the CDR3 is TGTGCCAGCAGTGACACCCTCCCCGCCAACTATGGCTACACCTTC. Protein: CASSDTLPANYGYTF.

The chain combines TRBV5-6 with TRBJ1-2, with 10 bases identical to TRBD1. The CDR3 covers 13 residues. V trimming: 1 base; J trimming: 11 bases; junction bases outside the gene matches: 5. The V gene's germline CDR1 is SGHDT and CDR2 YYEEEE. The CDR3 is CASSLRDRGSYTF. The CDR3 DNA sequence: TGTGCCAGCAGCTTGCGGGACAGGGGTTCGTACACCTTC.

The chain uses TRBV6-1 and TRBJ2-7; perhaps TRBD1 as D (5 bases). The CDR3 spans 15 residues. Per the germline V gene, CDR1 is MNHNS and CDR2 is SASEGT. V was pared by 1 base and J by 2 bases, with 12 bases between. CDR3 residues: CASSEGGRLTYEQYF. In nucleotides, the CDR3 is TGTGCCAGCAGTGAAGGGGGCAGGCTAACCTACGAGCAGTACTTC.

The chain joins TRBV5-1 to TRBJ1-1, with unresolved D. The CDR3 loop spans 14 amino acids. Trimming shortened V by 0 bases and J by 5 bases, and 11 bases separated the two germline ends. Per the germline V gene, CDR1 is SGHRS and CDR2 is YFSETQ. The CDR3 spells CASSLAGEVTEAFF. The CDR3 DNA follows: TGCGCCAGCAGCTTGGCCGGGGAGGTAACTGAAGCTTTCTTT.

J is TRBJ1-1 and V is TRBV6-5, with TRBD1 matching over 10 bases. V shed 3 bases and J 1 base; nucleotides not matched to a gene: 5. CDR1 and CDR2 from the germline V gene are MNHEY and SVGAGI. This CDR3 spans 16 amino acids. CDR3 nucleotides: TGTGCCAGCAGTTATGGACAGGGGGGTCCGAACACTGAAGCTTTCTTT. Amino acids: CASSYGQGGPNTEAFF.

The chain is built from TRBV1 and TRBJ1-5. TRBV1 is classified as a pseudogene. This CDR3 region has 17 residues. CDR3 in amino acids: CTSSHFRRGNGNQPQHF. For the CDR3, the DNA is TGCACCAGCAGCCATTTCCGGAGGGGAAACGGCAATCAGCCCCAGCATTTT.

This chain uses TRBV19 with TRBJ2-7; 9 bases fit TRBD2. Germline V CDR1 and CDR2: LNHDA, SQIVND (reference sequence). CDR3 length: 18 amino acids. V was pared by 1 base and J by 2 bases, with 12 bases of the junction left unmatched. As DNA, the CDR3 is TGTGCCAGTAGTATAGTTCCCCCCCCAGCGGGGGGCGCCTACGAGCAGTACTTC. It specifies CASSIVPPPAGGAYEQYF.

The chain has TRBV9 and TRBJ2-3; 12 nucleotides match TRBD2. Germline V gives CDR1 SGDLS, CDR2 YYNGEE. There are 14 residues in the CDR3. Trimming at V came to 7 bases and at J to 3 bases, leaving 3 bases not matched to a gene. CDR3 nucleotides: TGTGCCAGCGGACTAGCGGGGAGGACAGATACGCAGTATTTT. Amino acid sequence: CASGLAGRTDTQYF.

The chain employs TRBV30 and TRBJ2-7, with a possible D match to TRBD1 (6 bases). Germline V gene data show CDR1 as GTSNPN and CDR2 as SVGIG (reference sequence). This CDR3 is 13 amino acids long. The V and J ends lost 2 bases and 3 bases respectively, with 11 bases between them. The CDR3 bases are TGTGCCTGGAGTTACCGGACAGACTACGAGCAGTACTTC. It encodes CAWSYRTDYEQYF.

This chain uses TRBV6-2 or TRBV6-3 with TRBJ2-3; possible D gene TRBD2, 6 bases. Germline V gene sequence: CDR1 MNHEY, CDR2 SVGEGT. Trimming left V 5 bases short and J 4 bases short, with 13 bases between. This CDR3 region has 14 residues. The CDR3 DNA reads TGTGCCAGCAGTGGGATCTGGGGGGCAGATACGCAGTATTTT. The encoded protein is CASSGIWGADTQYF.